Sequencing of this T cell receptor (beta chain) was carried out in a study of cytomegalovirus exposure and HLA in healthy donors. Whole-study findings and limits: Later analysis associated a missense DCLRE1C variant with TCR beta V- and J-gene trimming. After further analysis at a later stage, around 17,000 TCR beta sequences were associated with HLA alleles at 0.05 false discovery rate.

This clone was counted once. The antigen remains unidentified. The PCR contained 60 Vbeta and 13 Jbeta primers. Clones were sequenced by immunoSEQ multiplex PCR, and TCRdb holds only the in-frame ones, with some missing. The table has 97,000 or so clones, about 60% seen once. The study did not record CMV serostatus for this donor. Trimming at V came to 3 bases and at J to 3 bases, leaving 6 bases not matched to a gene. The CDR3 contains 16 residues. CDR1 and CDR2 from the germline V gene are MNHNS and SASEGT. The material sequenced was PBMCs. The sequence was collected from a human donor in good health. The V and J genes are TRBV6-1 and TRBJ2-7; 12 bases are shared with TRBD2. DNA of the CDR3: TGTGCCAGCAGTGAGCAGACTAGCGGGAGAGGCTACGAGCAGTACTTC. Protein: CASSEQTSGRGYEQYF.